This T cell receptor (beta chain) originates from a study of T-cell memory formation after mild COVID-19. The V end lost 4 bases, the J end lost 6 bases, and 12 bases lay between the germline ends. The CDR3 runs to 14 residues. Germline-derived CDR1 and CDR2 are LNHNV and YYDKDF (reference sequence). This clonotype was picked up a small number of times. In TCRdb, the 5' RACE reads were re-called with MiXCR into one record per CDR3 protein. The sample contains 470,000 or so distinct CDR3 sequences, 15% to 20% of which appear only once. The J gene is TRBJ2-2, the V gene TRBV15; D perhaps matches TRBD1 (6 bases). The sequenced sample consisted of PBMCs or a T cell subset sorted from them (not recorded which). This clonotype was obtained from an adult woman who had mild COVID-19 (a few samples of this study predate the infection). Cell type and time point are not known. CDR3 nucleotides: TGTGCCACCAGCAACCACAGGGAGTCCGGGGAGCTGTTTTTT. As protein: CATSNHRESGELFF.